The clone carrying this T cell receptor beta chain appeared a single time. These data come from a study of cytomegalovirus exposure and HLA in healthy donors. The PCR ran on 60 Vbeta and 13 Jbeta primers. Measured with immunoSEQ multiplex PCR; TCRdb has only the in-frame clones, and not every one. The repertoire holds 150,000 or so clones, with 82% as singletons. The TCR was taken from a woman between 50 and 59 years old in good health and CMV-seropositive. The sample was PBMCs.

The CDR3 region has the DNA TGTGCCAGCAGGGGACTAGCGGGGGGGCGGGTAGATACGCAGTATTTT. This gives the protein CASRGLAGGRVDTQYF. The rearrangement joins TRBV2 to TRBJ2-3; 16 bases fit TRBD2. Germline-derived CDR1 and CDR2 are SNHLY and FYNNEI. The V segment lost 6 bases and the J segment 5 bases; nucleotides outside the gene matches: 5. CDR3 length: 16 amino acids.